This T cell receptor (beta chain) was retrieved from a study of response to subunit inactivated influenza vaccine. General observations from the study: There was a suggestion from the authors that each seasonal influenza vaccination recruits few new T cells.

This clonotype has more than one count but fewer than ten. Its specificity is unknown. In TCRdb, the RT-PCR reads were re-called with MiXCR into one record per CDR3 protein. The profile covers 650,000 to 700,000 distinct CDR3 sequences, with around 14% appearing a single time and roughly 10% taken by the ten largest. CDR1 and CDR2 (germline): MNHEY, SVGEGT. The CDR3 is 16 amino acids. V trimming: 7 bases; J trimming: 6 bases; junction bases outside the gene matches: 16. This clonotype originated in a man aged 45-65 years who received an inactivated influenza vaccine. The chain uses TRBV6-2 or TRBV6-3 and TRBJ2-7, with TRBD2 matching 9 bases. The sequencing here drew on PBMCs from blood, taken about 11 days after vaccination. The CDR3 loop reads CASTVTIAGADIEQYF. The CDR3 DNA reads TGTGCCAGCACCGTTACGATAGCGGGGGCCGATATCGAGCAGTACTTC.